This TCR beta chain appears in the sequencing data of a study of blood T cell repertoires in COVID-19. Study as a whole: Collection of acute and convalescent COVID-19 samples took place in the United States, Italy and Spain.

Data came from immunoSEQ multiplex PCR; TCRdb stores just in-frame clones and leaves some out. The sample holds some 90,000 clones; 72% are singletons and the top ten take roughly 25%. Sequenced: peripheral blood. The clonotype comes from a woman aged 60 to 75 in a cohort sampled during active or convalescent COVID-19.

The CDR3 is CAISPGTDNEKLFF. CDR3 nucleotide sequence: TGTGCCATCAGTCCCGGGACAGATAATGAAAAACTGTTTTTT. The rearrangement uses TRBV10-3 and TRBJ1-4, with 7 bases identical to TRBD1. Per the germline V gene, CDR1 is ENHRY and CDR2 is SYGVKD. The V segment lost 5 bases and the J segment 4 bases; nucleotides outside the gene matches: 4. The CDR3 sequence is 14 residues long.